This entry is about one T cell receptor (beta chain). The data belong to a study of CD8+ T cells in alopecia areata. About the research overall: It was oral tofacitinib, at 5 to 10 mg twice daily, that treated patients received. Treated patients received severity scores based on the percentage of scalp area affected.

The V end lost 4 bases, the J end lost 3 bases, and 13 bases lay between the germline ends. Germline CDR1 is SQVTM and CDR2 is ANQGSEA. The CDR3 covers 13 residues. Treatment indicated: oral pan-JAK inhibitor, 5-10 mg twice daily. Lesional scalp punch biopsies and peripheral blood came from alopecia areata patients. As the sequencing template, cDNA was produced by extracting RNA and reverse transcribing it. Assay used: immunoSEQ multiplex PCR; TCRdb lists only in-frame clones, some missing. The data contain about 99,000 clones, approximately 84% of them singletons. The sequence came from a human donor with alopecia areata. The sample was CD8+ T cells sorted from blood, taken between weeks 30 and 35, from a patient treated with tofacitinib. The V gene is TRBV29-1, the J gene TRBJ2-7, with D unclear. The CDR3 DNA follows: TGCAGCGTTGGGCAGGAGATGTTCTACGAGCAGTACTTC. It encodes CSVGQEMFYEQYF.